The rows below give T cell receptor beta chains drawn from one sample of a study of blood T cell repertoires in COVID-19. Profiling relied on immunoSEQ multiplex PCR, and the TCRdb table lists in-frame clones only, not all of them. The repertoire holds about 160,000 clones, with 60% to 85% as singletons. Material: peripheral blood. The receptors here all came from a man in his sixties or seventies with acute or convalescent COVID-19. CDR3s include the opening cysteine and the closing phenylalanine or tryptophan. The D gene is left open where the match is weak. Some rows mark clone size as missing; the rest say once, few, many or name a class of expanded clone.

D	V	size	J	DNA	CDR3
TRBD2	TRBV29-1	.	TRBJ2-1	TGCAGCGTTCGAGGGACTAGCGGGGGAAGTGAGCAGTTCTTC	CSVRGTSGGSEQFF
TRBD2	TRBV5-4	.	TRBJ2-3	TGTGCCAGCAGCTTGACTAGCGGGAGATTAGATACGCAGTATTTT	CASSLTSGRLDTQYF
TRBD1	TRBV27	.	TRBJ1-5	TGTGCCAGCAGTTTAATAGATTGGGACAGCAAAAATAGCAATCAGCCCCAGCATTTT	CASSLIDWDSKNSNQPQHF
TRBD2	TRBV28	.	TRBJ2-1	TGTGCCAGCAGAGGGACTAGCGGGAACTACAATGAGCAGTTCTTC	CASRGTSGNYNEQFF
.	TRBV14	.	TRBJ1-2	TGTGCCAGCAGCCAAGTGTTTTTCGGTGGCTACACCTTC	CASSQVFFGGYTF
TRBD1	TRBV6-2/TRBV6-3	.	TRBJ1-2	TGTGCCAGCAGCCAGGGGGCTTATGGCTACACCTTC	CASSQGAYGYTF
.	TRBV12-3/TRBV12-4	.	TRBJ2-3	TGTGCCAGCAGTTTTAGTACAGATACGCAGTATTTT	CASSFSTDTQYF
TRBD2	TRBV28	.	TRBJ2-7	TGTGCCAGCAGCACCCCCGGGACTAGCGAATCCCTCTACGAGCAGTACTTC	CASSTPGTSESLYEQYF
.	TRBV2	.	TRBJ1-5	TGTGCCAGCAAGGTTCAAGGGGGCAATCAGCCCCAGCATTTT	CASKVQGGNQPQHF
.	TRBV6-5	.	TRBJ1-6	TGTGCCAGCAGTTCCCCCAGGGTACCCCTCCACTTT	CASSSPRVPLHF
TRBD2	TRBV29-1	once	TRBJ2-2	TGCAGCGTTCGGACAGCGGGAGGCCCCGGGGAGCTGTTTTTT	CSVRTAGGPGELFF
.	TRBV19	.	TRBJ2-1	TGTGCCAGTAGTATGTCTAGACGTTTGTCGGATGAGCAGTTCTTC	CASSMSRRLSDEQFF
.	TRBV19	.	TRBJ2-7	TGTGCCAGTAGTATAACATCAGGAGGCTCCTACGAGCAGTACTTC	CASSITSGGSYEQYF
TRBD1	TRBV10-1	.	TRBJ2-3	TGCGCCAGCAGTTCGGGACAGGGAACAGATACGCAGTATTTT	CASSSGQGTDTQYF
.	TRBV25-1	.	TRBJ1-6	TGTGCCAGCAGCCGGGGGGGATTTGGGTCACCCCTCCACTTT	CASSRGGFGSPLHF
TRBD1	TRBV4-1	large	TRBJ1-2	TGCGCCAGCAGCCAAGATTGGGGGACAGGGGGCGCTGATGGCTACACCTTC	CASSQDWGTGGADGYTF
TRBD2	TRBV5-4	.	TRBJ2-7	TGTGCCAGCAGGAGGGGGACTAGCGGACCTTCCTACGAGCAGTACTTC	CASRRGTSGPSYEQYF
.	TRBV6-2/TRBV6-3	.	TRBJ1-1	TGTGCCAGCAGTTATCGAGGCGGAACTGAAGCTTTCTTT	CASSYRGGTEAFF
TRBD1	TRBV9	.	TRBJ1-2	TGTGCCAGCAGCGTAGGGGGTGTTGGCAGGGGGCGCGGCTACACCTTC	CASSVGGVGRGRGYTF
.	TRBV27	.	TRBJ1-1	TGTGCCAGCAGTTATACAGGTTTGGCAGCTTTCTTT	CASSYTGLAAFF
TRBD1	TRBV5-1	.	TRBJ1-1	TGCGCCAGCAGCTTGGAGGGGCAGGGGGCGAACACTGAAGCTTTCTTT	CASSLEGQGANTEAFF
TRBD1	TRBV13	.	TRBJ1-1	TGTGCCAGCAGCTTAGGCCTCGGGACAGGGAACACTGAAGCTTTCTTT	CASSLGLGTGNTEAFF
TRBD1	TRBV16	.	TRBJ1-4	TGTGCCAGCAGCCTCAGGGGGACTAATGAAAAACTGTTTTTT	CASSLRGTNEKLFF
TRBD2	TRBV5-1	.	TRBJ2-3	TGCGCCAGCAGCTTGGAAGTAGCGGGGGCGCCTGGCACAGATACGCAGTATTTT	CASSLEVAGAPGTDTQYF
TRBD1	TRBV13	few	TRBJ1-2	TGTGCCAGCAGCTGGAGGACAGGTCAGGAGGGCTACACCTTC	CASSWRTGQEGYTF
.	TRBV11-3	.	TRBJ2-6	TGTGCCAGCAGCTTGGGACCCGGCAGGGGCTCTGGGGCCAACGTCCTGACTTTC	CASSLGPGRGSGANVLTF